The rows below give T cell receptor beta chains drawn from one sample of a study of cytomegalovirus exposure and HLA in healthy donors. Sequencing was performed with immunoSEQ multiplex PCR; in TCRdb, only in-frame clones are kept and a portion is missing. This sample contains about 130,000 clones. Sequencing used PBMCs. All receptors come from a man between 18 and 29 years old in good health and CMV-seronegative. Each CDR3 is given with its conserved first and last residue. Fields, in order: V gene, J gene, CDR3 protein.

>TRBV28|TRBJ1-2
CASSPDRGRRGYTF
>TRBV5-1|TRBJ2-2
CASSTGLAGVANTGELFF
>TRBV28|TRBJ2-7
CASSLIAGAAYEQYF
>TRBV11-2|TRBJ1-1
CASSTVGGMVTEAFF
>TRBV19|TRBJ1-2
CASSPPRDRSGYTF
>TRBV19|TRBJ2-7
CASSLTGATEQYF
>TRBV19|TRBJ2-7
CASSIRGTYRRTGTDEQYF
>TRBV5-4|TRBJ1-1
CASGVQGGAWDTEAFF
>TRBV30|TRBJ2-7
CAWRSSGTGGEQYF
>TRBV19|TRBJ1-2
CASTGQGHSRFGYTF
>TRBV28|TRBJ2-7
CASSPRRGSFHEQYF
>TRBV5-1|TRBJ2-3
CASSLVSGGTDTQYF
>TRBV6-1|TRBJ1-2
CASSERAGNYGYTF
>TRBV18|TRBJ2-3
CASSPSGNTQYF
>TRBV19|TRBJ2-7
CASTTRVGEQYF
>TRBV6-4|TRBJ2-3
CASSDSSGGSDTQYF